These 15 T cell receptor beta chains share one sample of origin, sequenced in a study of blood T cell repertoires in COVID-19. Produced via immunoSEQ multiplex PCR; TCRdb's table is partial and in-frame only. Among 35,000 to 45,000 clones listed, roughly 85% were seen once. The sample comprised peripheral blood. The receptor set was obtained from a woman in her 70s in a cohort sampled during active COVID-19.

This clone is medium-sized. The chain combines TRBV1 with TRBJ2-2; the table assigns TRBD2, which was not confirmed against the DNA. TRBV1 is labeled a pseudogene. This CDR3 contains 17 residues. The CDR3 is CTSSHKREACQVGELFF. The CDR3, as DNA: TGCACCAGCAGCCATAAGCGGGAGGCCTGCCAGGTCGGGGAGCTGTTTTTT.

This chain joins TRBV5-1 and TRBJ2-3; 12 bases line up with TRBD2. Germline V lookup: CDR1 SGHRS, CDR2 YFSETQ. The CDR3 loop spans 17 amino acids. The junction had 8 bases not matched to a gene; V was cut back by 2 bases and J by 4 bases. Here the CDR3 reads CASSFGMTSGSADTQYF. CDR3 in DNA: TGCGCCAGCAGCTTCGGGATGACTAGCGGGAGTGCAGATACGCAGTATTTT.

The genes are TRBV5-1 and TRBJ1-4, with a weak D call TRBD1 (5 bases). The CDR3 is 13 residues long. Deletions cut 0 bases from V and 5 bases from J, with 5 bases between. Germline V gene data show CDR1 as SGHRS and CDR2 as YFSETQ. CDR3 sequence: CASSLDRNEKLFF. The CDR3 DNA is TGCGCCAGCAGCTTGGACAGGAATGAAAAACTGTTTTTT.

The chain combines TRBV20-1 with TRBJ1-2; D call uncertain. The length of the CDR3 is 12 residues. CDR1 is DFQATT and CDR2 is SNEGSKA in the germline V gene (reference sequence). V lost 3 bases to trimming and J lost 5 bases, with 10 bases between them. The CDR3, as DNA: TGCAGTGCTAGTACGGCGGGATATGGCTACACCTTC. Its protein product is CSASTAGYGYTF.

The chain is built from TRBV30 and TRBJ1-3; D might be TRBD1 (5 bases). V was pared by 3 bases and J by 0 bases, with 9 bases between. This CDR3 spans 14 amino acids. CDR1 and CDR2 (germline): GTSNPN, SVGIG (reference sequence). The CDR3 sequence: CAWSGGGSGNTIYF. CDR3 DNA sequence: TGTGCCTGGAGCGGGGGGGGCTCTGGAAACACCATATATTTT.

The chain joins TRBV2 to TRBJ2-7; D is unresolved. This CDR3 region has 15 residues. V was pared by 0 bases and J by 2 bases, with 11 bases between. In germline, CDR1 is SNHLY, CDR2 FYNNEI. CDR3: CASSEAPSAAYEQYF. The CDR3 DNA sequence: TGTGCCAGCAGTGAAGCACCCAGTGCCGCCTACGAGCAGTACTTC.

The V gene is TRBV19, the J gene TRBJ2-1; 12 nucleotides align to TRBD2. Germline CDR1 LNHDA, CDR2 SQIVND (reference sequence). The length of the CDR3 is 17 residues. Unmatched junction bases numbered 11, after V lost 4 bases and J lost 7 bases. The CDR3 bases are TGTGCCAGTAGTACCGGACTAGCGGGAAGGTTAGGGAATGAGCAGTTCTTC. Protein product: CASSTGLAGRLGNEQFF.

The chain uses TRBV25-1 and TRBJ1-1; 7 bases are a match to TRBD1. Germline V CDR1 and CDR2: MGHDK, SYGVNS. J was trimmed by 1 base and V by 1 base; bases with no gene match: 3. This CDR3 region has 15 residues. The DNA of the CDR3 is TGTGCCAGCAGTGAATGGGGGACAGAGAACACTGAAGCTTTCTTT. Encoded protein: CASSEWGTENTEAFF.

This chain uses TRBV7-8 with TRBJ2-5, with TRBD2 identical over 7 bases. With 1 base clipped from V and 4 bases from J, the junction kept 3 bases outside the gene matches. CDR1 and CDR2 from the germline V gene are SGHVS and FQNEAQ. The CDR3 spans 14 residues. CDR3 in DNA: TGTGCCAGCAGCTTAGGCGGGGGTATAGAGACCCAGTACTTC. Its protein product is CASSLGGGIETQYF.

This chain connects TRBV10-3 to TRBJ2-6; TRBD1 is a possible D gene (6 bases). V dropped 2 bases and J dropped 0 bases, with 14 bases sitting between them. The CDR3 is made up of 18 amino acids. Germline V gene data show CDR1 as ENHRY and CDR2 as SYGVKD. The CDR3 nucleotides read TGTGCCATCAGTGAGCCATACAGGGAACGCTCTGGGGCCAACGTCCTGACTTTC. Encoded protein: CAISEPYRERSGANVLTF.

The genes are TRBV6-5 and TRBJ2-1; 9 positions match TRBD2. Germline CDR1 reads MNHEY; CDR2 reads SVGAGI. With V trimmed by 11 bases and J by 5 bases, 7 bases remained unmatched. There are 13 residues in the CDR3. CDR3 residues: CAGGTSPNNEQFF. In DNA, the CDR3 is TGTGCCGGGGGGACTAGCCCGAACAATGAGCAGTTCTTC.

V and J are TRBV6-2 or TRBV6-3 and TRBJ2-1; D ambiguous. CDR1 and CDR2 (germline): MNHEY, SVGEGT. The V and J ends lost 1 base and 8 bases respectively, with 9 bases between them. This CDR3 has 13 amino acids. The CDR3 loop reads CASSYFPFDEQFF. CDR3 bases: TGTGCCAGCAGTTACTTCCCTTTTGATGAGCAGTTCTTC.

In its sample, this clone was seen once. The rearrangement joins TRBV4-1 to TRBJ2-7; TRBD2 matches at 13 bases. CDR1 and CDR2 (germline): MGHRA, YSYEKL. CDR3 length: 18 residues. The V segment lost 0 bases and the J segment 0 bases; nucleotides outside the gene matches: 5. The CDR3 region has the DNA TGCGCCAGCAGCCAAGATCGACTAGCGGGAGGCAACTCCTACGAGCAGTACTTC. This translates into CASSQDRLAGGNSYEQYF.

This clone has only a few counts. This chain uses TRBV5-1 with TRBJ1-2; D is unresolved. CDR1 is SGHRS, CDR2 YFSETQ, per germline. Trimming cost V 4 bases and J 8 bases, with 12 bases left between them. The CDR3 is made up of 12 amino acids. In DNA, the CDR3 is TGCGCCAGCAGCCCGAACACAGACGGCTACACCTTC. It specifies CASSPNTDGYTF.

The rearrangement joins TRBV19 to TRBJ1-5; D is possibly TRBD1 (6 bases). V was trimmed by 4 bases and J by 5 bases, leaving 18 bases between them. CDR3 length: 16 amino acids. Germline V gives CDR1 LNHDA, CDR2 SQIVND (reference sequence). The DNA for the CDR3 is TGTGCCAGTAGTACGGGCAGGGGCCCAATTCATCAGCCCCAGCATTTT. Protein sequence: CASSTGRGPIHQPQHF. The full variable domain, its missing parts supplied by reference TRBV19 and TRBJ1-5, is DGGITQSPKYLFRKEGQNVTLSCEQNLNHDAMYWYRQDPGQGLRLIYYSQIVNDFQKGDIAEGYSVSREKKESFPLTVTSAQKNPTAFYLCASSTGRGPIHQPQHFGDGTRLSIL.